This TCR beta chain was documented in a study of T cell changes during pregnancy in multiple sclerosis. This CDR3 spans 15 amino acids. Trimming shortened V by 4 bases and J by 0 bases, and 11 bases separated the two germline ends. CDR1 and CDR2 (germline): SGDLS, YYNGEE. Sequencing used immunoSEQ multiplex PCR; TCRdb keeps in-frame clones, though not all of them. Of some 80,000 clones in the sample, about 96% were seen once. This material consisted of peripheral blood, taken in the second trimester of pregnancy. This sequence was found in a female donor with multiple sclerosis, enrolled in a pregnancy study. The J gene is TRBJ2-1, the V gene TRBV9; a possible D gene is TRBD2 (6 bases). CDR3: CASSQIAVSYNEQFF. DNA of the CDR3: TGTGCCAGCAGCCAAATAGCGGTCTCCTACAATGAGCAGTTCTTC.